This passage covers 20 T cell receptor beta chains from one sample sequenced in a study of Graves' ophthalmopathy and Graves' hyperthyroidism. RNA transcripts were the source from which TCR beta CDR3 regions were amplified. HTBI primers primed a first-round RT-PCR, and a second-round multiplex PCR followed. TCRdb reprocessed the multiplex PCR reads with MiXCR, giving one entry per CDR3 protein. The sample contains 360,000 or so distinct CDR3 sequences, approximately 20% of which appear only once. Sequencing was done on a sample of peripheral blood. Receptors originate from a woman in her late teens or twenties with Graves' ophthalmopathy.

At least ten counts were recorded for this clonotype. V is TRBV28 and J is TRBJ1-1; 11 bases agree with TRBD1. The germline V gene has CDR1 MDHEN and CDR2 SYDVKM. The CDR3 sequence is 16 residues long. With 4 bases clipped from V and 1 base from J, the junction kept 5 bases outside the gene matches. CDR3 region: CASSSPGTGGNTEAFF. The CDR3 DNA sequence: TGTGCCAGCAGTTCGCCAGGGACAGGGGGGAACACTGAAGCTTTCTTT.

This clonotype was found many times. The rearrangement links TRBV12-3 or TRBV12-4 to TRBJ1-1; possible D gene TRBD1, 6 bases. This CDR3 comprises 13 residues. V was cut by 6 bases and J by 1 base, with 9 bases left in between. CDR3 sequence (DNA): TGTGCCAGCAGCCAGACAGGGAACACTGAAGCTTTCTTT. Its protein product is CASSQTGNTEAFF.

V gene TRBV10-3 combines with J gene TRBJ1-1; D is uncertain. Trimming took 6 bases from V and 2 from J, leaving 10 bases between them. In germline, CDR1 is ENHRY, CDR2 SYGVKD. This CDR3 contains 13 residues. DNA for the CDR3: TGTGCCATCAGCGTCAATCCTAACACTGAAGCTTTCTTT. This encodes CAISVNPNTEAFF.

The rearrangement uses TRBV20-1 and TRBJ2-7, with D perhaps being TRBD1 or TRBD2 (5 bases each). This CDR3 has 14 residues. Looked up from germline, CDR1 is DFQATT and CDR2 is SNEGSKA (reference sequence). The V gene lost 1 base and the J gene lost 2 bases, with 12 bases spanning the gap. The CDR3 loop is CSARGGSRPYEQYF. The CDR3 coding sequence is TGCAGTGCTAGAGGGGGGAGCCGACCCTACGAGCAGTACTTC.

There are many counts of this clonotype. The rearrangement joins TRBV6-2 or TRBV6-3 to TRBJ2-2; D is uncertain. Trimming took off 0 bases at V and 1 base at J, with 3 bases between the two ends. The V gene's germline CDR1 is MNHEY and CDR2 SVGEGT. The CDR3 has 14 residues. The CDR3 sequence is CASSYSLNTGELFF. DNA of the CDR3: TGTGCCAGCAGTTACTCTCTGAACACCGGGGAGCTGTTTTTT.

This clonotype was detected many times. The V gene is TRBV6-2 or TRBV6-3, the J gene TRBJ2-6; either TRBD1 or TRBD2 may supply D (6 bases each). From germline, CDR1 is MNHEY and CDR2 SVGEGT. This CDR3 is built from 18 residues. Trimming pared 0 bases from V and 0 bases from J, leaving 12 bases between. The CDR3 is CASSYSIGGGSGANVLTF. The CDR3 nucleotides read TGTGCCAGCAGTTACTCGATAGGAGGGGGCTCTGGGGCCAACGTCCTGACTTTC.

At least ten counts were recorded for this clonotype. This chain links TRBV11-1 with TRBJ2-5, with 7 bases that match TRBD1. The V gene's germline CDR1 is SGHAT and CDR2 FQDESV (reference sequence). This CDR3 comprises 16 residues. V dropped 3 bases and J dropped 2; count of bases not matched to a gene: 9. For the CDR3, the DNA is TGTGCCAGCAGCTTGGGTACGGGACAGATGCAAGAGACCCAGTACTTC. It is translated as CASSLGTGQMQETQYF.

This clonotype was detected many times. This chain joins TRBV5-1 and TRBJ1-1, with a possible D match to TRBD1 (6 bases). This CDR3 spans 11 amino acids. The V gene's germline CDR1 is SGHRS and CDR2 YFSETQ. V gave up 4 bases and J gave up 10 bases, with 11 bases separating them. Written as DNA, the CDR3 is TGCGCCAGCAGCGGGGGGGACACAGCTTTCTTT. This translates into CASSGGDTAFF.

In its sample, this clonotype was seen many times. V usage is TRBV25-1 and J usage is TRBJ1-3; D not certain. This CDR3 has 15 amino acids. V dropped 3 bases and J dropped 0 bases, with 9 bases sitting between them. The V gene's germline CDR1 is MGHDK and CDR2 SYGVNS. CDR3 DNA sequence: TGTGCCAGCAGTGAGCCAGGCCGCTCTGGAAACACCATATATTTT. This sequence encodes CASSEPGRSGNTIYF.

This clonotype was observed at least ten times. The chain joins TRBV20-1 to TRBJ2-2, with D tentatively TRBD1 or TRBD2 (6 bases each). V was cut by 4 bases and J by 4 bases, with 16 bases left in between. The length of the CDR3 is 15 residues. Germline assignment: CDR1 DFQATT and CDR2 SNEGSKA (reference sequence). This chain's CDR3 is CSAKDGGRVTGELFF. CDR3 coding DNA: TGCAGTGCTAAAGATGGGGGGCGCGTCACCGGGGAGCTGTTTTTT.

The table lists this clonotype with a few counts. It may be a read error: a sequence one base away is much more abundant. The J gene is TRBJ2-6, the V gene TRBV19, with 9 bases that match TRBD1. Germline V CDR1 and CDR2: LNHDA, SQIVND (reference sequence). This CDR3 spans 18 amino acids. Written as DNA, the CDR3 is TGTGTCAGTAGTATAAGATGGACAGGGGTTTCTGGGGCCAACGTCCTGACTTTC. This gives the protein CVSSIRWTGVSGANVLTF.

This clonotype was seen repeatedly, ten times or more. The J gene is TRBJ1-1, the V gene TRBV4-3, with a tentative D call TRBD1 (6 bases). CDR1 LGHNA and CDR2 YSLEER come from the germline V gene. Between the trimmed V and J ends, which lost 0 bases and 5 bases, there was a span of 7 bases. CDR3 length: 13 amino acids. The CDR3 nucleotides read TGCGCCAGCAGCCAAGACAGGGGAACTGAAGCTTTCTTT. Its protein is CASSQDRGTEAFF.

This clonotype showed up many times. The chain joins TRBV11-2 to TRBJ2-7, with TRBD1 matching 7 bases. This CDR3 is built from 12 residues. V shed 4 bases and J 6 bases; nucleotides not matched to a gene: 3. Germline CDR1 SGHAT, CDR2 FQNNGV. CDR3 sequence (DNA): TGTGCCAGCAGCTCCACAGGGGTCGAGCAGTACTTC. It is translated as CASSSTGVEQYF. Complete variable domain (other parts from reference TRBV11-2 and TRBJ2-7): EAGVAQSPRYKIIEKRQSVAFWCNPISGHATLYWYQQILGQGPKLLIQFQNNGVVDDSQLPKDRFSAERLKGVDSTLKIQPAKLEDSAVYLCASSSTGVEQYFGPGTRLTVT.

This clonotype was counted ten times or more. J is TRBJ1-1 and V is TRBV12-3 or TRBV12-4; no definite D call. This CDR3 is 11 amino acids long. V was clipped by 3 bases and J by 6 bases, with 5 bases between them. CDR3 loop: CASSFGPEAFF. The CDR3 bases are TGTGCCAGCAGTTTCGGCCCTGAAGCTTTCTTT.

The V call is TRBV27, the J call TRBJ2-5; no definite D call. This CDR3 region has 11 residues. From germline, CDR1 is MNHEY and CDR2 SMNVEV (reference sequence). With 6 bases removed from V and 5 bases from J, the gap between germline ends came to 7 bases. As DNA, the CDR3 is TGTGCCAGCAGCGACGGTGAGACCCAGTACTTC. Translation gives CASSDGETQYF.

The rearrangement uses TRBV6-5 and TRBJ1-2; 11 bases are shared with TRBD1. CDR3 size: 16 residues. Germline V gene sequence: CDR1 MNHEY, CDR2 SVGAGI. The J segment lost 4 bases and the V segment lost 2 bases, leaving 6 bases of the junction unmatched. In nucleotides, the CDR3 is TGTGCCAGCAGTTACACCCGGACAGGGGGCGGCTATGGCTACACCTTC. Its translation: CASSYTRTGGGYGYTF.

The sample holds a few counts of this clonotype. The rearrangement links TRBV6-2 or TRBV6-3 to TRBJ1-5; perhaps TRBD1 as D (6 bases). This CDR3 comprises 17 residues. Germline-derived CDR1 and CDR2 are MNHEY and SVGEGT. V dropped 4 bases and J dropped 1 base, with 17 bases sitting between them. As DNA, the CDR3 is TGTGCCAGCAGTTTGAGGGCGTCAGGGGTGAGCAATCAGCCCCAGCATTTT. Translated: CASSLRASGVSNQPQHF.

In this sample, this clonotype turned up many times. V gene TRBV7-3 combines with J gene TRBJ2-7, with D possibly being TRBD1 (5 bases). Between the trimmed V and J ends, which lost 2 bases and 7 bases, there was a span of 18 bases. Germline V lookup: CDR1 SGHTA, CDR2 FQGTGA. This CDR3 is 15 amino acids long. CDR3 region: CASSLGRAWTNEQYF. As DNA, the CDR3 is TGTGCCAGCAGCTTAGGCAGGGCCTGGACGAATGAGCAGTACTTC.

There are many counts of this clonotype. The gene calls are TRBV6-2 or TRBV6-3 and TRBJ1-1; D is possibly TRBD1 (5 bases). CDR1 and CDR2 from the germline V gene are MNHEY and SVGEGT. The CDR3 length is 18 residues. Trimming shortened V by 2 bases and J by 0 bases, and 19 bases separated the two germline ends. In DNA, the CDR3 is TGTGCCAGCAGTTACCCAAAGTCCGGGACGGCCATGAACACTGAAGCTTTCTTT. The encoded protein is CASSYPKSGTAMNTEAFF.

There are many counts of this clonotype. The J gene is TRBJ2-5, the V gene TRBV28; TRBD2 matches 9 bases. V lost 5 bases, J lost 5 bases, and 9 bases stayed unmatched. CDR1 is MDHEN, CDR2 SYDVKM, per germline. The CDR3 sequence is 15 residues long. The CDR3 region is CASSGTSLPEETQYF. The CDR3 DNA reads TGTGCCAGCAGTGGGACTAGCCTTCCGGAGGAGACCCAGTACTTC.